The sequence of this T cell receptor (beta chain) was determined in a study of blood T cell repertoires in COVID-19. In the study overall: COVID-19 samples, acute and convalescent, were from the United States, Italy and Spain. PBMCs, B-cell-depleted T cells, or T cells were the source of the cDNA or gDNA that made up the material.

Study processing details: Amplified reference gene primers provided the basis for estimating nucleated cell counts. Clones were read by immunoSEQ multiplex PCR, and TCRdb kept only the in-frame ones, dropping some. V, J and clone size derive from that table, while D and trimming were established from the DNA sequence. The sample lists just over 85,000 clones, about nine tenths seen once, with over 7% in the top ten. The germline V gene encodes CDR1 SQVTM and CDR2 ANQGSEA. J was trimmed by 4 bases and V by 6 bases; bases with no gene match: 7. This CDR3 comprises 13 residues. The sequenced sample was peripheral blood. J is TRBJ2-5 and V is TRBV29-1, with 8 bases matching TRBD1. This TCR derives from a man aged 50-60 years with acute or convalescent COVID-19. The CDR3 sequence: CSVETGAGETQYF. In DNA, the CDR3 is TGCAGCGTCGAGACAGGGGCCGGAGAGACCCAGTACTTC.